This TCR beta chain was sequenced in a study of vaccination effects on CD4 cells after COVID-19. Method: immunoSEQ multiplex PCR; TCRdb's copy keeps in-frame clones and lacks some. Of about 72,000 clones in the sample, roughly four fifths were seen once. Sequencing followed a ViraFEST assay step that expanded antigen-specific CD4+ T cells with viral peptide pools. Researchers isolated CD4+ T cells once roughly nine days of culture had elapsed. Subjects were given two BNT162b2 or mRNA-1273 vaccine doses. The germline CDR1 and CDR2 sequences are MNHEY and SMNVEV (reference sequence). V was trimmed by 3 bases and J by 4 bases, leaving 12 bases between them. This CDR3 has 14 amino acids. Comment on this clone: Its antigen remains unknown.

V is TRBV27 and J is TRBJ1-1; perhaps TRBD1 as D (5 bases). The specimen comprised CD4+ T cells from PBMCs cultured with HCoV-229E spike peptides, sampled after COVID-19 vaccination. This clonotype originated in a human donor who received a COVID-19 vaccine. CDR3 DNA sequence: TGTGCCAGCAGTTTCGGGGGTAGGGGCACTGAAGCTTTCTTT. Encoded protein: CASSFGGRGTEAFF.